What follows are 26 T cell receptor beta chains derived from one specimen sequenced in a study of shared T cell receptors in the human thymus. Generated by immunoSEQ multiplex PCR, the TCRdb table keeps only in-frame clones and is missing some. This table holds some 720,000 clones, more than 75% found once. The data were also submitted as part of a second study, on human thymus T cells.

Sequencing was carried out using thymocytes. The receptors were sampled from a boy under two years old with a congenital heart defect.

The genes are TRBV19 and TRBJ1-2; D is perhaps TRBD1 (5 bases). In germline, CDR1 is LNHDA, CDR2 SQIVND (reference sequence). The CDR3 is 12 residues long. V lost 6 bases, J lost 5 bases, and 10 bases lay in between. The CDR3 sequence: CASSRVPYGYTF. CDR3 DNA: TGTGCCAGTAGCAGGGTCCCTTATGGCTACACCTTC. Full variable domain (remainder filled in from reference TRBV19 and TRBJ1-2): DGGITQSPKYLFRKEGQNVTLSCEQNLNHDAMYWYRQDPGQGLRLIYYSQIVNDFQKGDIAEGYSVSREKKESFPLTVTSAQKNPTAFYLCASSRVPYGYTFGSGTRLTVV.

The chain has TRBV19 and TRBJ2-7; TRBD1 matches 8 bases. Germline CDR1 LNHDA, CDR2 SQIVND (reference sequence). CDR3 length: 15 residues. J lost 4 bases, V lost 3 bases, and 8 bases had no gene match. CDR3 protein: CASSISGTGVYEQYF. The CDR3 nucleotides are TGTGCCAGTAGTATCTCGGGGACAGGTGTATACGAGCAGTACTTC.

The CDR3 spells CASSKPGALPWQETQYF. The CDR3 nucleotides are TGTGCCAGTAGTAAACCGGGAGCGCTCCCGTGGCAAGAGACCCAGTACTTC. The chain is built from TRBV19 and TRBJ2-5, with D tentatively TRBD2 (6 bases). The CDR3 is made up of 17 amino acids. Between the trimmed V and J ends, which lost 4 bases and 2 bases, there was a span of 20 bases. The germline V gene encodes CDR1 LNHDA and CDR2 SQIVND (reference sequence).

CDR3 protein: CASSLGPGQGLEWCGEQYF. CDR3 in DNA: TGTGCCAGCAGTTTAGGGCCGGGACAGGGGTTAGAATGGTGCGGCGAGCAGTACTTC. The chain recombines TRBV28 with TRBJ2-7; the match to TRBD1 covers 10 bases. Germline V gene data show CDR1 as MDHEN and CDR2 as SYDVKM. V was clipped by 2 bases and J by 6 bases; unmatched bases: 19. CDR3 size: 19 residues.

The rearrangement links TRBV6-6 to TRBJ1-4, with D uncertain. Trimming stripped 5 bases from V and 10 bases from J, with 11 bases between. CDR3 size: 12 residues. CDR1 is MNHNY, CDR2 SVGAGI, per germline (reference sequence). This CDR3 is CASSLARGKLFF. The CDR3 bases are TGTGCCAGCAGTCTGGCCCGGGGAAAACTGTTTTTT.

The rearrangement joins TRBV28 to TRBJ2-1; 11 nucleotides match TRBD2. In germline, CDR1 is MDHEN, CDR2 SYDVKM. The CDR3 runs to 18 residues. V shed 3 bases, J shed 7 bases, and the junction held 14 bases outside the gene matches. For the CDR3, the DNA is TGTGCCAGCAGTTTCGAAGCTAGCGGGAGGACTCCGGCGAATGAGCAGTTCTTC. Residues: CASSFEASGRTPANEQFF.

The rearrangement joins TRBV9 to TRBJ2-1, with D possibly matching TRBD2 (5 bases). The germline CDR1 and CDR2 sequences are SGDLS and YYNGEE. V lost 2 bases and J lost 3, with 21 bases in between. This CDR3 has 18 amino acids. CDR3 sequence: CASSVPIRADLGYNEQFF. CDR3 nucleotides: TGTGCCAGCAGCGTCCCTATCCGAGCGGACTTGGGCTACAATGAGCAGTTCTTC.

The rearrangement joins TRBV4-3 to TRBJ2-1; 14 nucleotides align to TRBD2. Germline-derived CDR1 and CDR2 are LGHNA and YSLEER. The CDR3 contains 20 residues. The trim removed 4 bases at V and 0 bases at J, leaving 11 bases unmatched. CDR3 residues: CASSLRVGTSGRSSYNEQFF. CDR3 in DNA: TGCGCCAGCAGCCTCAGAGTCGGGACTAGCGGGAGAAGCTCCTACAATGAGCAGTTCTTC.

About this clone: The sample holds other DNA sequences that translate to the same CDR3. The V gene is TRBV18, the J gene TRBJ1-1, with TRBD1 identical over 11 bases. J was trimmed by 0 bases and V by 3 bases; bases with no gene match: 3. CDR1 KGHSH and CDR2 LQKENI come from the germline V gene. This CDR3 is built from 16 residues. DNA of the CDR3: TGTGCCAGCTCACCCTGGACAGGGGGCATGAACACTGAAGCTTTCTTT. Translated: CASSPWTGGMNTEAFF.

This chain connects TRBV4-3 to TRBJ2-1; a weak D match, TRBD2 (6 bases). CDR3 length equals 17 residues. In germline, CDR1 is LGHNA, CDR2 YSLEER. The germline V and J ends were trimmed by 3 bases and 5 bases, with 20 bases remaining between them. The CDR3 region is CASSQAKAGPGDNEQFF. For the CDR3, the DNA is TGCGCCAGCAGCCAGGCAAAAGCGGGCCCGGGGGACAATGAGCAGTTCTTC.

The chain recombines TRBV21-1 with TRBJ2-7; the table's D call TRBD1 went unverified against the DNA. TRBV21-1 counts as a pseudogene. CDR3 length: 8 residues. The CDR3 spells CWGGEQYF. The CDR3 DNA is TGTTGGGGCGGCGAGCAGTACTTC.

The V gene is TRBV28, the J gene TRBJ1-5; weak D call: TRBD1 (6 bases). CDR1 MDHEN and CDR2 SYDVKM come from the germline V gene. There are 16 residues in the CDR3. Trimming took off 5 bases at V and 0 bases at J, with 14 bases between the two ends. CDR3 DNA: TGTGCCAGCAGTCCTGGGACACTTTATAGCAATCAGCCCCAGCATTTT. It yields the protein CASSPGTLYSNQPQHF.

The DNA for the CDR3 is TGCGCCAGCAGCCATAAAGGACCTAGCGGAAATCAAGAGACCCAGTACTTC. Amino acids: CASSHKGPSGNQETQYF. This chain connects TRBV4-1 to TRBJ2-5; 7 nucleotides match TRBD2. Germline V CDR1 and CDR2: MGHRA, YSYEKL. After removal of 3 bases from V and 2 bases from J, the junction contained 12 bases not matched to a gene. CDR3 length: 17 amino acids.

This clone was seen a single time. The gene calls are TRBV19 and TRBJ2-2, with 10 bases identical to TRBD2. V was clipped by 7 bases and J by 3 bases; unmatched bases: 14. CDR1 is LNHDA and CDR2 is SQIVND in the germline V gene (reference sequence). CDR3 size: 18 residues. The CDR3 loop reads CASTLDAASGRDTGELFF. In DNA, the CDR3 is TGTGCCAGTACCCTCGACGCGGCTAGCGGGAGAGACACCGGGGAGCTGTTTTTT.

V usage is TRBV27 and J usage is TRBJ2-3, with TRBD2 matching 7 bases. The V and J ends lost 5 bases and 2 bases, in that order; junction bases with no gene match: 13. Germline V lookup: CDR1 MNHEY, CDR2 SMNVEV (reference sequence). The CDR3 extends over 17 amino acids. The CDR3 spells CASSPTWVREITDTQYF. DNA of the CDR3: TGTGCCAGCAGTCCAACCTGGGTGCGGGAGATCACAGATACGCAGTATTTT.

The chain uses TRBV28 and TRBJ2-3; D perhaps matches TRBD1 (6 bases). The germline CDR1 and CDR2 sequences are MDHEN and SYDVKM. The CDR3 sequence is 14 residues long. V dropped 4 bases and J dropped 0 bases, with 8 bases sitting between them. DNA of the CDR3: TGTGCCAGCAGTTCGACAGGCAGCACAGATACGCAGTATTTT. Translation: CASSSTGSTDTQYF.

The chain has TRBV13 and TRBJ1-1, with 11 bases that match TRBD1. This CDR3 has 16 residues. CDR1 is PRHDT, CDR2 FYEKMQ, per germline (reference sequence). V trimming: 5 bases; J trimming: 1 base; junction bases outside the gene matches: 6. CDR3 region: CASSPGQGARNTEAFF. The CDR3 DNA sequence: TGTGCCAGCAGCCCAGGACAGGGGGCAAGGAACACTGAAGCTTTCTTT.

This chain connects TRBV6-5 to TRBJ1-1; no reliable D call. Trimming removed 6 bases at V and 1 base at J, with 15 bases between. The CDR3 is 15 residues long. CDR1 is MNHEY and CDR2 is SVGAGI in the germline V gene. The CDR3 sequence is CASSSRPGPNTEAFF. The CDR3 bases are TGTGCCAGCAGCTCCCGACCAGGCCCGAACACTGAAGCTTTCTTT.

V and J are TRBV4-3 and TRBJ1-4, with D unclear. The germline V gene encodes CDR1 LGHNA and CDR2 YSLEER. This CDR3 comprises 15 residues. V shed 0 bases and J shed 10 bases, with 15 bases lying between them. The CDR3 region has the DNA TGCGCCAGCAGCCAAGATCTCCGGCGGGGAGGAAAACTGTTTTTT. Translation gives CASSQDLRRGGKLFF.

The genes are TRBV2 and TRBJ2-2; the match to TRBD2 covers 9 bases. CDR3 length equals 14 residues. In germline, CDR1 is SNHLY, CDR2 FYNNEI. V was pared by 10 bases and J by 6 bases, with 9 bases of the junction left unmatched. The CDR3: CATQAGGPAGELFF. The CDR3 nucleotides read TGTGCCACCCAAGCGGGAGGTCCCGCCGGGGAGCTGTTTTTT.

The V call is TRBV11-3, the J call TRBJ2-2; 12 bases line up with TRBD2. CDR1 is SGHNT and CDR2 is YENEEA in the germline V gene. V was pared by 5 bases and J by 6 bases, with 10 bases of the junction left unmatched. The CDR3 has 17 residues. The CDR3 region is CASSPSRTSGISGELFF. CDR3 nucleotide sequence: TGTGCCAGCAGCCCCTCCCGGACTAGCGGGATATCCGGGGAGCTGTTTTTT.

This chain joins TRBV27 and TRBJ2-5, with 11 bases identical to TRBD1. V lost 6 bases to trimming and J lost 7 bases; unmatched junction nucleotides: 4. The germline V gene encodes CDR1 MNHEY and CDR2 SMNVEV (reference sequence). There are 13 residues in the CDR3. The CDR3 nucleotides read TGTGCCAGCAGGGACAGGGGGCGGGGGACCCAGTACTTC. This gives the protein CASRDRGRGTQYF.

The CDR3: CASSLPTPNAYNEQFF. CDR3 bases: TGTGCCAGCAGTCTACCGACTCCCAATGCCTACAATGAGCAGTTCTTC. The chain couples TRBV2 to TRBJ2-1; D is ambiguous. Germline loops: CDR1 SNHLY, CDR2 FYNNEI. This CDR3 is built from 16 residues. Trimming took 5 bases from V and 2 from J, leaving 16 bases between them.

The chain couples TRBV6-1 to TRBJ1-2; 8 positions agree with TRBD1. The CDR3 contains 14 residues. The V gene end was trimmed by 6 bases and the J gene end by 4 bases; junction bases not matched to a gene: 7. CDR1 and CDR2 (germline): MNHNS, SASEGT. The CDR3: CASRAQGGLYGYTF. The CDR3 DNA is TGTGCCAGCAGGGCACAGGGGGGACTCTATGGCTACACCTTC.

This clone was counted a few times. The V call is TRBV6-5, the J call TRBJ1-2; TRBD1 matches 7 bases. Germline V gene lookup returns CDR1 MNHEY and CDR2 SVGAGI. V was pared by 6 bases and J by 3 bases, with 4 bases of the junction left unmatched. This CDR3 region has 13 residues. CDR3 in DNA: TGTGCCAGCAGCTCCGACAGGGACTATGGCTACACCTTC. It is translated as CASSSDRDYGYTF.

This chain connects TRBV5-4 to TRBJ2-1, with 7 positions matching TRBD2. Germline CDR1 is SGHNT and CDR2 is YYREEE (reference sequence). The junction had 14 bases not matched to a gene; V was cut back by 6 bases and J by 5 bases. CDR3 length equals 16 residues. Here the CDR3 DNA reads TGTGCCAGCACGGGCGGCGGGAGCTTACCACACAATGAGCAGTTCTTC. Translating it yields CASTGGGSLPHNEQFF.